Below are 28 T cell receptor beta chains sequenced from a single sample in a study of blood T cells in healthy people across ages (dated by TCRdb to between 2015 and 2017). Library construction relied on 5' RACE. The sample was run on an Illumina HiSeq 2500. The second PCR ran for about 6 to 11 cycles and used a J-beta primer mix along with a sample-barcoded 5' primer. In TCRdb, the public reads were trimmed at Q25 with fastp and aligned with MiXCR, with productive beta chains retained. All rows with the same CDR3 protein become a single entry with the most common DNA and genes. The sample contains 800,000 or so distinct CDR3 sequences, roughly 25% of them found a single time. Jointly, the top ten make up around 3.6% of the sample. The same data also went into a second study, on T cells of mothers and their children.

The material sequenced was blood. The receptors originated from a boy aged 5-17 years in good health.

In this sample, this clonotype turned up many times. The chain joins TRBV5-6 to TRBJ1-1; a weak D match, TRBD1 (5 bases). V gave up 4 bases and J gave up 1 base, with 11 bases separating them. The CDR3 has 14 amino acids. Germline V gene lookup returns CDR1 SGHDT and CDR2 YYEEEE. The CDR3, as DNA: TGTGCCAGCAGCCCAAACGGACAGAACACTGAAGCTTTCTTT. It specifies CASSPNGQNTEAFF.

This clonotype has more than one count but fewer than ten. This rearrangement joins TRBV4-3 to TRBJ2-1; no definite D call. V lost 1 base to trimming and J lost 5 bases, with 9 bases between them. The CDR3 loop spans 14 amino acids. The germline V gene encodes CDR1 LGHNA and CDR2 YSLEER. CDR3 sequence reads: CASSQGDANNEQFF. The DNA for the CDR3 is TGCGCCAGCAGCCAAGGAGACGCAAACAATGAGCAGTTCTTC.

This clonotype was detected many times. The chain employs TRBV7-3 and TRBJ2-7; D gene unclear. The CDR3 consists of 13 residues. Germline CDR1 reads SGHTA; CDR2 reads FQGTGA. Trimming took off 5 bases at V and 6 bases at J, with 14 bases between the two ends. CDR3 protein: CASSREVFGEQYF. In DNA form, the CDR3 reads TGTGCCAGCAGCCGTGAGGTTTTTGGCGAGCAGTACTTC.

V usage is TRBV20-1 and J usage is TRBJ2-1; D ambiguous. The CDR3 contains 11 residues. The germline V gene has CDR1 DFQATT and CDR2 SNEGSKA (reference sequence). With 0 bases removed from V and 10 bases from J, the gap between germline ends came to 7 bases. In nucleotides, the CDR3 is TGCAGTGCTAGAGATCGGAAGGAGCAGTTCTTC. Its protein product is CSARDRKEQFF.

The chain links TRBV9 to TRBJ2-1; D possibly uses TRBD1 or TRBD2 (5 bases each). CDR3 length: 14 amino acids. CDR1 is SGDLS, CDR2 YYNGEE, per germline. The V and J ends lost 0 bases and 8 bases respectively, with 12 bases between them. The CDR3 DNA is TGTGCCAGCAGCGTAGCCGGGACCGAGGATGAGCAGTTCTTC. Its protein product is CASSVAGTEDEQFF.

The V gene is TRBV6-1, the J gene TRBJ2-1, with D unclear. The CDR3 is 12 amino acids. Germline V lookup: CDR1 MNHNS, CDR2 SASEGT. Trimming left V 2 bases short and J 6 bases short, with 5 bases between. CDR3 in amino acids: CASSETSNEQFF. DNA of the CDR3: TGTGCCAGCAGTGAAACGAGCAATGAGCAGTTCTTC.

This clonotype has ten or more counts. The chain recombines TRBV5-1 with TRBJ2-7; D gene uncertain. Trimming cost V 1 base and J 1 base, with 6 bases left between them. This CDR3 spans 13 amino acids. Germline CDR1 SGHRS, CDR2 YFSETQ. The CDR3 spells CASSLLSSYEQYF. CDR3 DNA: TGCGCCAGCAGCTTGCTGTCATCCTACGAGCAGTACTTC.

The chain links TRBV11-2 to TRBJ2-2; D may be TRBD1 (5 bases). Germline-derived CDR1 and CDR2 are SGHAT and FQNNGV. Trimming shortened V by 5 bases and J by 7 bases, and 17 bases separated the two germline ends. The CDR3 has 15 residues. In DNA, the CDR3 is TGTGCCAGCAGCCCGACCCCAGGGTCCATCGGGGAGCTGTTTTTT. The encoded protein is CASSPTPGSIGELFF.

This clonotype was counted a few times. The V and J genes are TRBV10-2 and TRBJ2-1, with 9 positions matching TRBD2. The J call is in doubt because the DNA end fits TRBJ2-5 better. Germline CDR1 and CDR2: WSHSY and SAAADI. The CDR3 runs 14 residues. The CDR3 DNA is TGCGCCAGCAGTGAGACTAGCGGGCAAGAGACCCAGTACTTC. This encodes CASSETSGQETQYF.

V and J are TRBV28 and TRBJ2-1; D uncertain. V lost 1 base and J lost 2, with 12 bases in between. The germline V gene has CDR1 MDHEN and CDR2 SYDVKM. The CDR3 loop spans 16 amino acids. The CDR3 nucleotides read TGTGCCAGCAGTTTATTATCGGACGGGCCCTACAATGAGCAGTTCTTC. Its protein is CASSLLSDGPYNEQFF.

This clonotype came up a few times. This rearrangement joins TRBV21-1 to TRBJ1-5; the DNA was not compared with TRBD1, the D call given in the table. TRBV21-1 is an annotated pseudogene. This CDR3 contains 19 residues. The CDR3 loop is CASSKLALKTGGRLQPQHF. The CDR3 region has the DNA TGTGCCAGCAGCAAATTAGCTCTTAAAACAGGAGGGCGTCTACAGCCCCAGCATTTT.

The J gene is TRBJ2-1, the V gene TRBV4-1; the D gene is possibly TRBD1 (5 bases). The CDR3 sequence is 14 residues long. Germline loops: CDR1 MGHRA, CDR2 YSYEKL. Trimming took 1 base from V and 6 from J, leaving 10 bases between them. The CDR3 DNA is TGCGCCAGCAGCCAAGGCCCAAGGGGCAATGAGCAGTTCTTC. Translation: CASSQGPRGNEQFF.

This clonotype was counted between two and nine times. The chain joins TRBV10-3 to TRBJ2-5; weak D call: TRBD1 (5 bases). The V gene's germline CDR1 is ENHRY and CDR2 SYGVKD. The V and J ends lost 8 bases and 2 bases respectively, with 9 bases between them. The CDR3 contains 12 residues. The CDR3 DNA reads TGTGCCATCGGACAAGAACAAGAGACCCAGTACTTC. It is translated as CAIGQEQETQYF.

The chain links TRBV3-1 to TRBJ1-5; D is uncertain. Trimming took off 8 bases at V and 2 bases at J, with 16 bases between the two ends. Looked up from germline, CDR1 is LGHDT and CDR2 is YNNKEL (reference sequence). This CDR3 is 15 amino acids long. CDR3 sequence: CASGSTTTGNQPQHF. CDR3 in DNA: TGTGCCAGCGGATCCACAACAACGGGCAATCAGCCCCAGCATTTT.

The chain couples TRBV20-1 to TRBJ1-2; D not certain. Trimming removed 3 bases at V and 0 bases at J, with 2 bases between. Germline V CDR1 and CDR2: DFQATT, SNEGSKA (reference sequence). The CDR3 loop spans 11 amino acids. DNA for the CDR3: TGCAGTGCTAGGACTAACTATGGCTACACCTTC. As protein: CSARTNYGYTF.

This rearrangement joins TRBV12-3 or TRBV12-4 to TRBJ2-3; D unresolved. This CDR3 comprises 15 residues. Deletions cut 0 bases from V and 5 bases from J, with 12 bases between. As DNA, the CDR3 is TGTGCCAGCAGTTTAGCGCCTGAGGATGGAGATACGCAGTATTTT. This translates into CASSLAPEDGDTQYF.

This clonotype was seen ten or more times. The gene calls are TRBV28 and TRBJ2-5, with TRBD1 matching 10 bases. Germline trimming cut 2 bases from V and 5 bases from J; bases unmatched to any gene: 8. Germline CDR1 MDHEN, CDR2 SYDVKM. This CDR3 has 16 amino acids. The CDR3 here is CASSLRGQGVKETQYF. As DNA, the CDR3 is TGTGCCAGCAGTTTACGCGGACAGGGGGTAAAGGAGACCCAGTACTTC.

There are many counts of this clonotype. This chain connects TRBV4-3 to TRBJ2-2; no clear D gene. V was clipped by 0 bases and J by 2 bases, with 7 bases between them. Germline lookup yields CDR1 LGHNA and CDR2 YSLEER. The length of the CDR3 is 15 residues. CDR3 sequence: CASSQDFRNTGELFF. The CDR3 region has the DNA TGCGCCAGCAGCCAAGATTTCAGAAACACCGGGGAGCTGTTTTTT.

This sequence joins TRBV4-1 and TRBJ2-5, with a possible D match to TRBD1 (5 bases). The end of the DNA fits TRBJ2-7 better, so the J call may be wrong. Germline loops: CDR1 MGHRA, CDR2 YSYEKL. This CDR3 is 15 amino acids long. The CDR3 protein is CASSQGLQATYEQYF. The DNA of the CDR3 is TGCGCCAGCAGCCAAGGGCTACAGGCGACCTACGAGCAGTACTTC.

The chain recombines TRBV6-5 with TRBJ2-5; 8 bases match TRBD1. From germline, CDR1 is MNHEY and CDR2 SVGAGI. The V gene end was trimmed by 2 bases and the J gene end by 0 bases; junction bases not matched to a gene: 11. The CDR3 has 18 amino acids. The DNA for the CDR3 is TGTGCCAGCAGTTACGGGACAGGAAAAGGGATTAACCAAGAGACCCAGTACTTC. This translates into CASSYGTGKGINQETQYF.

The chain uses TRBV9 and TRBJ2-3; D is undetermined. Germline V gene lookup returns CDR1 SGDLS and CDR2 YYNGEE. This CDR3 spans 15 amino acids. Trimming removed 3 bases at V and 2 bases at J, with 13 bases between. CDR3 in amino acids: CASSADVWDTDTQYF. The CDR3 DNA is TGTGCCAGCAGCGCGGACGTTTGGGACACAGATACGCAGTATTTT.

This clonotype turned up a few times. V and J are TRBV28 and TRBJ1-1; D is unclear. Trimming took off 8 bases at V and 1 base at J, with 14 bases between the two ends. Germline CDR1 is MDHEN and CDR2 is SYDVKM. The CDR3 consists of 14 residues. The CDR3 here is CASVSGLPNTEAFF. The CDR3 DNA reads as TGTGCCAGCGTATCAGGACTCCCGAACACTGAAGCTTTCTTT.

The J gene is TRBJ2-5, the V gene TRBV28, with TRBD2 as a possible D gene (5 bases). The DNA matches TRBJ2-7 better at its end, which makes the J call doubtful. Germline V lookup: CDR1 MDHEN, CDR2 SYDVKM. CDR3 size: 17 residues. The CDR3 DNA sequence: TGTGCCAGCAGTGTCTCCCCTTGGGAGTCTAGCTCCTACGAGCAGTACTTC. Residues: CASSVSPWESSSYEQYF.

The chain links TRBV20-1 to TRBJ2-1; no clear D. V lost 1 base, J lost 0 bases, and 4 bases lay in between. Germline V lookup: CDR1 DFQATT, CDR2 SNEGSKA (reference sequence). The CDR3 spans 13 residues. The CDR3 spells CSARAVSYNEQFF. Here the CDR3 DNA reads TGCAGTGCTAGAGCCGTCTCCTACAATGAGCAGTTCTTC.

This rearrangement joins TRBV20-1 to TRBJ2-2, with TRBD1 matching over 10 bases. The CDR3 is 16 amino acids. Per germline, CDR1 DFQATT and CDR2 SNEGSKA (reference sequence). The trim removed 1 base at V and 4 bases at J, leaving 6 bases unmatched. The CDR3 DNA reads as TGCAGTGCTAGAGCTCGAGACAGGGGGCTCACCGGGGAGCTGTTTTTT. It yields the protein CSARARDRGLTGELFF.

The chain combines TRBV29-1 with TRBJ1-4; 8 bases are a match to TRBD1. The CDR3 loop spans 13 amino acids. Germline CDR1 is SQVTM and CDR2 is ANQGSEA. Trimming at V came to 7 bases and at J to 7 bases, leaving 8 bases not matched to a gene. The CDR3 region has the DNA TGCAGCGCCCAGGGGGCCTTCAGTGAAAAACTGTTTTTT. Its protein is CSAQGAFSEKLFF.

This clonotype occurred a few times. V is TRBV6-1 and J is TRBJ2-7, with D perhaps TRBD2 (6 bases). The CDR3 sequence is 15 residues long. CDR1 is MNHNS, CDR2 SASEGT, per germline. The V and J ends lost 6 bases and 6 bases respectively, with 21 bases between them. The CDR3, as DNA: TGTGCCAGCAGGGGGAACCGAGGAGGGTCTCTCGAGCAGTACTTC. It encodes CASRGNRGGSLEQYF.

This clonotype was picked up a small number of times. The V call is TRBV12-3 or TRBV12-4, the J call TRBJ2-1; 9 bases fit TRBD2. V shed 3 bases and J 6 bases; nucleotides not matched to a gene: 9. CDR3 length equals 16 residues. CDR3 in amino acids: CASSFEGLAGSNEQFF. For the CDR3, the DNA is TGTGCCAGCAGTTTCGAGGGACTAGCAGGTTCCAATGAGCAGTTCTTC.